These T cell receptor beta chains were read from a single sample in a study of cytomegalovirus exposure and HLA in healthy donors. TCRdb's copy holds only in-frame clones and misses some; the assay was immunoSEQ multiplex PCR. The sample shows 150,000 to 200,000 clones, over 75% of them seen only once. Sequenced: PBMCs. The receptors shown here come from a man aged 18 to 29 in good health and CMV-seropositive. The CDR3 runs from the conserved cysteine through the conserved F or W. Fields, in order: D gene, CDR3 length, clone size, J gene, V gene, CDR3 protein, CDR3 DNA. The D gene is left open where the match is weak. Size tells how often a clone was seen (once, few, many) or the class of an expanded clone, and some rows leave it out.

D gene: .
CDR3 length: 15
clone size: .
J gene: TRBJ2-3
V gene: TRBV5-1
CDR3 protein: CASSLALGGLDTQYF
CDR3 DNA: TGCGCCAGCAGCTTGGCTCTAGGAGGTTTAGATACGCAGTATTTT

D gene: .
CDR3 length: 13
clone size: once
J gene: TRBJ2-5
V gene: TRBV9
CDR3 protein: CASSVRGPETQYF
CDR3 DNA: TGTGCCAGCAGCGTACGGGGTCCAGAGACCCAGTACTTC

D gene: .
CDR3 length: 15
clone size: .
J gene: TRBJ2-3
V gene: TRBV5-1
CDR3 protein: CASSGRTSSTDTQYF
CDR3 DNA: TGCGCCAGCAGCGGGAGGACCTCTAGCACAGATACGCAGTATTTT

D gene: TRBD1
CDR3 length: 15
clone size: .
J gene: TRBJ2-1
V gene: TRBV7-9
CDR3 protein: CASSLRGTGINEQFF
CDR3 DNA: TGTGCCAGCAGCTTACGGGGGACAGGTATTAATGAGCAGTTCTTC

D gene: .
CDR3 length: 13
clone size: .
J gene: TRBJ1-6
V gene: TRBV2
CDR3 protein: CASSPGVQSPLHF
CDR3 DNA: TGTGCCAGCAGTCCGGGGGTCCAATCACCCCTCCACTTT

D gene: .
CDR3 length: 15
clone size: .
J gene: TRBJ1-2
V gene: TRBV4-1
CDR3 protein: CASSPPQGSAGGYTF
CDR3 DNA: TGCGCCAGCAGCCCTCCCCAGGGCTCGGCGGGGGGCTACACCTTC

D gene: .
CDR3 length: 13
clone size: .
J gene: TRBJ2-7
V gene: TRBV7-9
CDR3 protein: CASSLQRWSEQYF
CDR3 DNA: TGTGCCAGCAGCTTACAGAGGTGGTCCGAGCAGTACTTC

D gene: TRBD2
CDR3 length: 13
clone size: .
J gene: TRBJ2-7
V gene: TRBV25-1
CDR3 protein: CASSGGSSYEQYF
CDR3 DNA: TGTGCCAGCAGCGGGGGGAGCTCCTACGAGCAGTACTTC

D gene: .
CDR3 length: 15
clone size: .
J gene: TRBJ1-1
V gene: TRBV29-1
CDR3 protein: CSVLLEPDMNTEAFF
CDR3 DNA: TGCAGCGTTCTATTAGAGCCCGATATGAACACTGAAGCTTTCTTT

D gene: TRBD1
CDR3 length: 14
clone size: .
J gene: TRBJ1-6
V gene: TRBV6-6
CDR3 protein: CASKTGQGNSPLHF
CDR3 DNA: TGTGCCAGCAAGACTGGACAGGGGAATTCACCCCTCCACTTT

D gene: .
CDR3 length: 12
clone size: .
J gene: TRBJ2-1
V gene: TRBV7-2
CDR3 protein: CASSISLVEQFF
CDR3 DNA: TGTGCCAGCAGCATTAGCCTGGTTGAGCAGTTCTTC

D gene: TRBD1
CDR3 length: 15
clone size: .
J gene: TRBJ2-3
V gene: TRBV7-2
CDR3 protein: CASSLVGQDTDTQYF
CDR3 DNA: TGTGCCAGCAGCTTAGTGGGACAGGACACAGATACGCAGTATTTT

D gene: TRBD1
CDR3 length: 14
clone size: .
J gene: TRBJ1-1
V gene: TRBV6-5
CDR3 protein: CASSYSTGDTEAFF
CDR3 DNA: TGTGCCAGCAGTTACTCCACAGGGGACACTGAAGCTTTCTTT

D gene: .
CDR3 length: 12
clone size: .
J gene: TRBJ2-7
V gene: TRBV30
CDR3 protein: CAWSARINEQYF
CDR3 DNA: TGTGCCTGGAGCGCGCGGATAAACGAGCAGTACTTC

D gene: TRBD2
CDR3 length: 15
clone size: .
J gene: TRBJ2-1
V gene: TRBV30
CDR3 protein: CAWQARTSRYNEQFF
CDR3 DNA: TGTGCCTGGCAGGCAAGGACTAGCCGGTACAATGAGCAGTTCTTC

D gene: .
CDR3 length: 13
clone size: .
J gene: TRBJ2-7
V gene: TRBV5-1
CDR3 protein: CASTSGNTHEQYF
CDR3 DNA: TGCGCCAGCACCTCCGGGAACACCCACGAGCAGTACTTC

D gene: TRBD1
CDR3 length: 12
clone size: .
J gene: TRBJ1-1
V gene: TRBV6-5
CDR3 protein: CASGQPGGEAFF
CDR3 DNA: TGTGCCAGCGGCCAGCCAGGGGGTGAAGCTTTCTTT

D gene: .
CDR3 length: 15
clone size: .
J gene: TRBJ2-7
V gene: TRBV6-5
CDR3 protein: CASSYSMVGSYEQYF
CDR3 DNA: TGTGCCAGCAGTTACTCGATGGTCGGCTCCTACGAGCAGTACTTC

D gene: TRBD2
CDR3 length: 17
clone size: .
J gene: TRBJ2-3
V gene: TRBV18
CDR3 protein: CASSPRMTLAGVYTQYF
CDR3 DNA: TGTGCCAGCTCACCACGGATGACACTAGCGGGGGTATATACGCAGTATTTT

D gene: TRBD1
CDR3 length: 16
clone size: .
J gene: TRBJ2-7
V gene: TRBV5-5
CDR3 protein: CASSLAGDRGRGEQYF
CDR3 DNA: TGTGCCAGCAGCTTGGCTGGGGACAGGGGGCGGGGGGAGCAGTACTTC

D gene: .
CDR3 length: 17
clone size: .
J gene: TRBJ2-2
V gene: TRBV30
CDR3 protein: CAWSVLGGGPSTGELFF
CDR3 DNA: TGTGCCTGGAGTGTACTAGGGGGGGGGCCGTCAACCGGGGAGCTGTTTTTT

D gene: .
CDR3 length: 13
clone size: .
J gene: TRBJ2-7
V gene: TRBV2
CDR3 protein: CASSAQGINEQYF
CDR3 DNA: TGTGCCAGCAGTGCCCAGGGGATAAACGAGCAGTACTTC

D gene: TRBD2
CDR3 length: 15
clone size: .
J gene: TRBJ2-3
V gene: TRBV5-6
CDR3 protein: CASTHPFSGGDTQYF
CDR3 DNA: TGTGCCAGCACCCACCCCTTTAGCGGGGGAGATACGCAGTATTTT

D gene: TRBD1
CDR3 length: 16
clone size: once
J gene: TRBJ1-6
V gene: TRBV29-1
CDR3 protein: CSVEMGTGSDNSPLHF
CDR3 DNA: TGCAGCGTTGAAATGGGGACAGGGTCCGATAATTCACCCCTCCACTTT

D gene: .
CDR3 length: 15
clone size: once
J gene: TRBJ2-4
V gene: TRBV7-2
CDR3 protein: CASSLVSTNKNIQYF
CDR3 DNA: TGTGCCAGCAGCTTAGTATCGACTAATAAAAACATTCAGTACTTC

D gene: .
CDR3 length: 13
clone size: .
J gene: TRBJ2-5
V gene: TRBV18
CDR3 protein: CASSPGADETQYF
CDR3 DNA: TGTGCCAGCTCACCAGGGGCCGATGAGACCCAGTACTTC

D gene: .
CDR3 length: 15
clone size: .
J gene: TRBJ1-1
V gene: TRBV7-8
CDR3 protein: CASSLGAGTRFEAFF
CDR3 DNA: TGTGCCAGCAGCTTAGGGGCGGGAACTAGATTTGAAGCTTTCTTT

D gene: TRBD2
CDR3 length: 15
clone size: .
J gene: TRBJ2-1
V gene: TRBV27
CDR3 protein: CASSSGGSSYNEQFF
CDR3 DNA: TGTGCCAGCTCTAGCGGGGGAAGCTCCTACAATGAGCAGTTCTTC

D gene: TRBD2
CDR3 length: 14
clone size: .
J gene: TRBJ2-7
V gene: TRBV19
CDR3 protein: CASSRGSSGEEQYF
CDR3 DNA: TGTGCCAGTAGTAGGGGGTCCAGCGGGGAGGAGCAGTACTTC

D gene: TRBD1
CDR3 length: 12
clone size: few
J gene: TRBJ2-4
V gene: TRBV5-4
CDR3 protein: CASSSDRGVQYF
CDR3 DNA: TGTGCCAGCAGTTCGGACAGGGGTGTTCAGTACTTC

D gene: .
CDR3 length: 12
clone size: .
J gene: TRBJ2-3
V gene: TRBV9
CDR3 protein: CASSRLADTQYF
CDR3 DNA: TGTGCCAGCAGCCGGCTAGCAGATACGCAGTATTTT

D gene: .
CDR3 length: 12
clone size: .
J gene: TRBJ1-2
V gene: TRBV7-9
CDR3 protein: CASSLVGSTAFF
CDR3 DNA: TGTGCCAGCAGCTTAGTAGGTTCGACAGCTTTCTTC

D gene: .
CDR3 length: 17
clone size: .
J gene: TRBJ2-5
V gene: TRBV9
CDR3 protein: CASSVWATGSKGETQYF
CDR3 DNA: TGTGCCAGCAGCGTATGGGCTACAGGGTCCAAGGGAGAGACCCAGTACTTC

D gene: .
CDR3 length: 15
clone size: .
J gene: TRBJ2-1
V gene: TRBV10-1
CDR3 protein: CASSEVRLADNEQFF
CDR3 DNA: TGCGCCAGCAGTGAGGTGAGGTTAGCCGACAATGAGCAGTTCTTC

D gene: .
CDR3 length: 14
clone size: .
J gene: TRBJ2-3
V gene: TRBV6-5
CDR3 protein: CASSYRQPTDTQYF
CDR3 DNA: TGTGCCAGCAGTTACCGACAGCCCACAGATACGCAGTATTTT

D gene: TRBD1
CDR3 length: 16
clone size: .
J gene: TRBJ2-7
V gene: TRBV4-1
CDR3 protein: CASSPLGDRVNYEQYF
CDR3 DNA: TGCGCCAGCAGCCCCCTAGGAGACAGGGTAAACTACGAGCAGTACTTC

D gene: .
CDR3 length: 12
clone size: few
J gene: TRBJ1-5
V gene: TRBV21-1
CDR3 protein: CASRTWSQPQHF
CDR3 DNA: TGTGCCAGCAGAACCTGGAGTCAGCCCCAGCATTTT

D gene: .
CDR3 length: 15
clone size: .
J gene: TRBJ1-1
V gene: TRBV7-9
CDR3 protein: CASSSAGRVMAEAFF
CDR3 DNA: TGTGCCAGCAGCTCCGCGGGGAGGGTGATGGCTGAAGCTTTCTTT

D gene: .
CDR3 length: 14
clone size: few
J gene: TRBJ1-1
V gene: TRBV9
CDR3 protein: CASSLRTGVSEAFF
CDR3 DNA: TGTGCCAGCAGCTTACGGACGGGGGTGTCTGAAGCTTTCTTT

D gene: .
CDR3 length: 15
clone size: .
J gene: TRBJ2-3
V gene: TRBV5-8
CDR3 protein: CASSLDFSSTDTQYF
CDR3 DNA: TGTGCCAGCAGCTTGGATTTTTCTAGCACAGATACGCAGTATTTT

D gene: .
CDR3 length: 15
clone size: .
J gene: TRBJ2-5
V gene: TRBV4-1
CDR3 protein: CASSPPMAPQETQYF
CDR3 DNA: TGCGCCAGCAGCCCACCGATGGCTCCTCAAGAGACCCAGTACTTC

D gene: .
CDR3 length: 12
clone size: .
J gene: TRBJ1-3
V gene: TRBV2
CDR3 protein: CASSSDGNTIYF
CDR3 DNA: TGTGCCAGCAGTTCAGATGGAAACACCATATATTTT

D gene: .
CDR3 length: 12
clone size: once
J gene: TRBJ1-2
V gene: TRBV5-1
CDR3 protein: CASSTRRDGYTF
CDR3 DNA: TGCGCCAGCAGTACTAGGCGGGATGGCTACACCTTC

D gene: .
CDR3 length: 15
clone size: .
J gene: TRBJ2-1
V gene: TRBV27
CDR3 protein: CASSLLGVGYNEQFF
CDR3 DNA: TGTGCCAGCAGTTTATTAGGGGTCGGGTACAATGAGCAGTTCTTC

D gene: TRBD2
CDR3 length: 15
clone size: .
J gene: TRBJ2-5
V gene: TRBV5-1
CDR3 protein: CASSLSSGGGETQYF
CDR3 DNA: TGCGCCAGCAGCTTGTCTAGCGGGGGCGGAGAGACCCAGTACTTC

D gene: .
CDR3 length: 14
clone size: .
J gene: TRBJ1-2
V gene: TRBV5-5
CDR3 protein: CASSLAAGSYGYTF
CDR3 DNA: TGTGCCAGCAGCTTGGCCGCGGGCAGCTATGGCTACACCTTC

D gene: TRBD2
CDR3 length: 15
clone size: once
J gene: TRBJ2-7
V gene: TRBV5-1
CDR3 protein: CASTDRVGGAYEQYF
CDR3 DNA: TGCGCCAGCACCGATCGTGTCGGGGGGGCCTACGAGCAGTACTTC

D gene: TRBD1
CDR3 length: 17
clone size: .
J gene: TRBJ2-3
V gene: TRBV7-6
CDR3 protein: CASSLDPRTGDTDTQYF
CDR3 DNA: TGTGCCAGCAGCTTAGATCCTCGGACAGGGGACACAGATACGCAGTATTTT

D gene: TRBD1
CDR3 length: 14
clone size: .
J gene: TRBJ2-1
V gene: TRBV6-5
CDR3 protein: CASSYVTGGNEQFF
CDR3 DNA: TGTGCCAGCAGTTACGTGACAGGGGGCAATGAGCAGTTCTTC

D gene: TRBD2
CDR3 length: 16
clone size: .
J gene: TRBJ2-5
V gene: TRBV30
CDR3 protein: CAWGMGTSRYSETQYF
CDR3 DNA: TGTGCCTGGGGCATGGGGACTAGTCGTTATTCGGAGACCCAGTACTTC

D gene: .
CDR3 length: 14
clone size: .
J gene: TRBJ1-4
V gene: TRBV19
CDR3 protein: CASNTGSTNEKLFF
CDR3 DNA: TGTGCCAGCAATACCGGGTCAACTAATGAAAAACTGTTTTTT

D gene: .
CDR3 length: 15
clone size: .
J gene: TRBJ2-1
V gene: TRBV7-9
CDR3 protein: CASSLGEGAYNEQFF
CDR3 DNA: TGTGCCAGCAGCTTAGGGGAGGGGGCCTACAATGAGCAGTTCTTC

D gene: TRBD1
CDR3 length: 17
clone size: .
J gene: TRBJ1-5
V gene: TRBV6-1
CDR3 protein: CASSERTGGAPGQPQHF
CDR3 DNA: TGTGCCAGCAGTGAACGGACAGGGGGCGCCCCGGGTCAGCCCCAGCATTTT

D gene: TRBD2
CDR3 length: 15
clone size: .
J gene: TRBJ2-3
V gene: TRBV5-1
CDR3 protein: CASSVLAGGTDTQYF
CDR3 DNA: TGCGCCAGCAGCGTATTAGCGGGGGGCACAGATACGCAGTATTTT

D gene: TRBD2
CDR3 length: 13
clone size: .
J gene: TRBJ2-1
V gene: TRBV5-1
CDR3 protein: CASRGGGADEQFF
CDR3 DNA: TGCGCCAGCAGAGGCGGGGGGGCAGATGAGCAGTTCTTC